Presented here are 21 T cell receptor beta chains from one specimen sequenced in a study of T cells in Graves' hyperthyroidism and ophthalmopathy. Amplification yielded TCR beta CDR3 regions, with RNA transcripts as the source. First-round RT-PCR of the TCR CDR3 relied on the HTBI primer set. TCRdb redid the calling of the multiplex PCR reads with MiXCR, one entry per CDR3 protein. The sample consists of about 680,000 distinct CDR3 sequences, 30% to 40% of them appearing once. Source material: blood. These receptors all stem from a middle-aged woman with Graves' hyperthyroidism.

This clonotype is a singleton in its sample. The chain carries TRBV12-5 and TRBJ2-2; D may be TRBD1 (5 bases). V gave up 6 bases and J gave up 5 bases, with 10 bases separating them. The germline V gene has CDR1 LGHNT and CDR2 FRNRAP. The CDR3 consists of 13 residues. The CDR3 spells CASGLGETGELFF. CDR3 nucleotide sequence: TGTGCTAGTGGCTTAGGGGAAACCGGGGAGCTGTTTTTT.

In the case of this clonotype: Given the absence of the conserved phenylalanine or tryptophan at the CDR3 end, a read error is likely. The CDR3 DNA reads as TGCGCCAGCAGCCAAGATGGGGAATTACTCTCTGGAAACACCATATATGTT. It codes for CASSQDGELLSGNTIYV. The chain carries TRBV4-3 and TRBJ1-3; no definite D call. V lost 0 bases and J 0 bases, leaving 12 bases between the germline ends. There are 17 residues in the CDR3. The germline V gene has CDR1 LGHNA and CDR2 YSLEER.

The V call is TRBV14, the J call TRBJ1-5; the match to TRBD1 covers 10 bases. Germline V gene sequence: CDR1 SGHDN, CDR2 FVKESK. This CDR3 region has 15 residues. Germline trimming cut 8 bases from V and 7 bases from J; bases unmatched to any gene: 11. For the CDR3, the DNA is TGTGCCAGCTCACTAGACAAGGGACAGGGGCAGCCCCAGCATTTT. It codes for CASSLDKGQGQPQHF.

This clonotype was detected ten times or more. CDR3 sequence: CASSQVSPYEQYF. The CDR3 DNA sequence: TGTGCCAGCAGCCAAGTAAGCCCCTACGAGCAGTACTTC. The chain carries TRBV14 and TRBJ2-7; D gene unclear. V shed 1 base and J shed 2 bases, with 6 bases lying between them. Germline V gene sequence: CDR1 SGHDN, CDR2 FVKESK. This CDR3 comprises 13 residues. Using reference TRBV14 and TRBJ2-7 for the parts outside the CDR3, the full variable domain is EAGVTQFPSHSVIEKGQTVTLRCDPISGHDNLYWYRRVMGKEIKFLLHFVKESKQDESGMPNNRFLAERTGGTYSTLKVQPAELEDSGVYFCASSQVSPYEQYFGPGTRLTVT.

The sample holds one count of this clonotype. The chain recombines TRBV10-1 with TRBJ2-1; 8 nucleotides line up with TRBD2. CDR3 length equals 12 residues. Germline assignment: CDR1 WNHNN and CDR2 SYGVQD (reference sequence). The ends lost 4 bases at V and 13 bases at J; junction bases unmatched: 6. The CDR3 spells CASSGTSGSQFF. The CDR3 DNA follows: TGCGCCAGCAGTGGAACTAGCGGATCTCAGTTCTTC.

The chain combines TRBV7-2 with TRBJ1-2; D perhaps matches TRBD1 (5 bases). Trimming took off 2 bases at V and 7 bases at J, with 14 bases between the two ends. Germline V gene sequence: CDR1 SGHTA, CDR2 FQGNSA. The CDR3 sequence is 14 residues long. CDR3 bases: TGTGCCAGCAGCTTACGGGGGGGGTTTAGTGGCTACACCTTC. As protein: CASSLRGGFSGYTF.

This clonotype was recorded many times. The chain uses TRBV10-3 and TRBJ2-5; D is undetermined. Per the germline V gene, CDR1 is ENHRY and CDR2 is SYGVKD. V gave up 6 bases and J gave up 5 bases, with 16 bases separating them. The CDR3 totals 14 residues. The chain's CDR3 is CAIRDDLGVETQYF. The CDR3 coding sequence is TGTGCCATCAGGGATGACCTAGGAGTGGAGACCCAGTACTTC.

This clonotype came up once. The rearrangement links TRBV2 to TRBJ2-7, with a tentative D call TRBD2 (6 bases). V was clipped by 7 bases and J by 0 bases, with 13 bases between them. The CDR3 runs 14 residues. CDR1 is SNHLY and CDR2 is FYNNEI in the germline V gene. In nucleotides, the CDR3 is TGTGCCAGCACCGGGAGCAGTTTCTCCTACGAGCAGTACTTC. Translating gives CASTGSSFSYEQYF.

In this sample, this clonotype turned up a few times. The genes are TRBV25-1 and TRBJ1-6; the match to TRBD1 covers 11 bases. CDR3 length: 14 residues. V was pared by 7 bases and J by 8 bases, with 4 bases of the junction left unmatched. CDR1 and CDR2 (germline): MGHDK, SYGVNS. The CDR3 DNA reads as TGTGCCAGCATGTCGGGACAGGGGGATTCACCCCTCCACTTT. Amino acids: CASMSGQGDSPLHF.

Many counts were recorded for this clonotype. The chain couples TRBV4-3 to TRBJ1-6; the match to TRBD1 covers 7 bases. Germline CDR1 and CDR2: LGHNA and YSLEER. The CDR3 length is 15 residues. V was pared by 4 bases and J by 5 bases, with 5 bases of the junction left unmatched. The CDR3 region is CASSPGTVNNSPLHF. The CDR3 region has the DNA TGCGCCAGCAGCCCCGGGACAGTCAATAATTCACCCCTCCACTTT.

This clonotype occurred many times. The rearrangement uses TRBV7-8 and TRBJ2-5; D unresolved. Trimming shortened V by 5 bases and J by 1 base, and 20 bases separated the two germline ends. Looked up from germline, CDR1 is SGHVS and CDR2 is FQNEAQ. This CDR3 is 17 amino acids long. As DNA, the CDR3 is TGTGCCAGCAGCCACAAAATGCGGAAAGGAAGCCAAGAGACCCAGTACTTC. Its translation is CASSHKMRKGSQETQYF.

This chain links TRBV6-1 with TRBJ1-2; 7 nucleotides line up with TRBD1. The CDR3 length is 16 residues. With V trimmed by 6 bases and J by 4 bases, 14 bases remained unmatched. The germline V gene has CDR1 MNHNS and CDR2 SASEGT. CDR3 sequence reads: CASRDPGTVDSYGYTF. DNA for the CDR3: TGTGCCAGCAGAGACCCGGGGACAGTGGACAGCTATGGCTACACCTTC.

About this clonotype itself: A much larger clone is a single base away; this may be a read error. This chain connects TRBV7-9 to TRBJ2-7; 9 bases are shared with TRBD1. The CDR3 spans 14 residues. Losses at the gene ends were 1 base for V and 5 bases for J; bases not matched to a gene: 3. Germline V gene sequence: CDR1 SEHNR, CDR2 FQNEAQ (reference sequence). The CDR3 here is CASSLGGQGHEQYF. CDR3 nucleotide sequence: TGTGCCAGCAGCTTAGGGGGACAGGGCCACGAGCAGTACTTC.

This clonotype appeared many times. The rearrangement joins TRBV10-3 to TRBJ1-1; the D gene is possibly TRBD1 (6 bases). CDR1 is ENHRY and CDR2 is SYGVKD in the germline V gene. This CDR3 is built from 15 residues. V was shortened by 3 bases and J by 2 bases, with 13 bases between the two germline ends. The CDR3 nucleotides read TGTGCCATCAGTGATCGAGAGGGACACAACACTGAAGCTTTCTTT. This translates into CAISDREGHNTEAFF.

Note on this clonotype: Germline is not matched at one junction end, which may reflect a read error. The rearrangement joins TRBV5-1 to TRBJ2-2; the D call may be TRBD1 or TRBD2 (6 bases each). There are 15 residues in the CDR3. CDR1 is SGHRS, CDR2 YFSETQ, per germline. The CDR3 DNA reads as TGTGCCAGCAGTCCCGGGGGCCCGAACACCGGGGAGCTGCTTTTT. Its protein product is CASSPGGPNTGELLF. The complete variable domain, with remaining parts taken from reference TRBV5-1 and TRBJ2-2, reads KAGVTQTPRYLIKTRGQQVTLSCSPISGHRSVSWYQQTPGQGLQFLFEYFSETQRNKGNFPGRFSGRQFSNSRSEMNVSTLELGDSALYLCASSPGGPNTGELLFGEGSRLTVL.

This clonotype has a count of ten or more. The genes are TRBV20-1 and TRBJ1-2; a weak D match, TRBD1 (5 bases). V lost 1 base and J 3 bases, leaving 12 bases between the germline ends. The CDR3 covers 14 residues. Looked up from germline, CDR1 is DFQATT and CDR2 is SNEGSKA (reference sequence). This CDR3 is CSARVQGTYYGYTF. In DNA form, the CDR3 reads TGCAGTGCTAGAGTCCAAGGGACTTACTATGGCTACACCTTC.

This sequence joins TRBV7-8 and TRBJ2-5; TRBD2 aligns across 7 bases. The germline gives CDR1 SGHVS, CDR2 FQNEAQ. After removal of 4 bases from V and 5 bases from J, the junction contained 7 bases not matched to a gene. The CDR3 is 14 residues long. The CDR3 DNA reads TGTGCCAGCAGCTGGTTGGGAGGGCTTGAGACCCAGTACTTC. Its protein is CASSWLGGLETQYF.

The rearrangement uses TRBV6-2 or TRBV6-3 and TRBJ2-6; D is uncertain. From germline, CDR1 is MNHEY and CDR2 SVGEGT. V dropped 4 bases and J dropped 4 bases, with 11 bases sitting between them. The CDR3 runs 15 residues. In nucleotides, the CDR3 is TGTGCCAGCAGTTCTGCGGACGTCGGGGCCAACGTCCTGACTTTC. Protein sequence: CASSSADVGANVLTF.

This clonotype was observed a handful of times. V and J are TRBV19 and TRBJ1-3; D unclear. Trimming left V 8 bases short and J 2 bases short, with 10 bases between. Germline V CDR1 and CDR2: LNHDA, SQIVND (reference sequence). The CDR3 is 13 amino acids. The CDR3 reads CASYGYPGNTIYF. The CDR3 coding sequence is TGTGCCAGTTATGGGTATCCTGGAAACACCATATATTTT.

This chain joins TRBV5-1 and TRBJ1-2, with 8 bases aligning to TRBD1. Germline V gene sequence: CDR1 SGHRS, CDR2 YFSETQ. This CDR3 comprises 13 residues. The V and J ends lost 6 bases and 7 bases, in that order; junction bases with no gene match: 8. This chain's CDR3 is CASTSDRVRGYTF. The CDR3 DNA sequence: TGCGCCAGCACCTCGGACAGGGTCCGTGGCTACACCTTC.

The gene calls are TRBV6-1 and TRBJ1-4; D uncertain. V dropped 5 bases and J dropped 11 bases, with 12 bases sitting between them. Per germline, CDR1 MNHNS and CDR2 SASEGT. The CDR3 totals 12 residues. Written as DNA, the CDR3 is TGTGCCAGCAGTCCTTCGGTAGGCAAACTGTTTTTT. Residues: CASSPSVGKLFF.